The 15 T cell receptor beta chains in this list originate from one sample, sequenced in a study of blood T cells in healthy people across ages. Sample-barcoded 5' priming and a J-beta primer mix drove a second PCR of roughly 7 to 11 cycles. TCRdb analysed the 5' RACE reads with MiXCR anew, one entry per CDR3 protein. The sample holds about 1.5 million distinct CDR3 sequences, approximately 40% seen once. The sample taken for sequencing was blood. The source is a woman aged 18-29 years in good health.

This rearrangement joins TRBV6-6 to TRBJ1-2, with 8 bases aligning to TRBD1. V was clipped by 4 bases and J by 6 bases; unmatched bases: 13. CDR1 is MNHNY and CDR2 is SVGAGI in the germline V gene (reference sequence). This CDR3 has 16 amino acids. The CDR3: CASSFVLDREPDGYTF. The CDR3 DNA reads TGTGCCAGCAGTTTCGTCCTGGACAGGGAACCTGATGGCTACACCTTC.

In regard to this clonotype: The germline gene is not matched at one end of the junction; a read error may be the cause. V usage is TRBV27 and J usage is TRBJ2-7; possible D gene TRBD1, 5 bases. The CDR3 is 14 amino acids. Germline CDR1 is MNHEY and CDR2 is SMNVEV (reference sequence). For the CDR3, the DNA is TGTGCCAGCAGTGTATCAGGGTTGCCGGGCGAGCAGTACTTC. Amino acids: CASSVSGLPGEQYF.

This clonotype appeared a few times. The rearrangement joins TRBV4-2 to TRBJ2-7; D is possibly TRBD2 (6 bases). Trimming took off 1 base at V and 0 bases at J, with 16 bases between the two ends. CDR3 length equals 17 residues. CDR1 and CDR2 from the germline V gene are LGHNA and YNFKEQ. CDR3: CASSQAGAGIGSYEQYF. CDR3 nucleotides: TGTGCCAGCAGCCAAGCCGGGGCGGGAATTGGCTCCTACGAGCAGTACTTC.

The sample holds a few counts of this clonotype. The chain has TRBV10-3 and TRBJ2-5, with D unresolved. Germline loops: CDR1 ENHRY, CDR2 SYGVKD. Trimming removed 3 bases at V and 2 bases at J, with 7 bases between. The CDR3 spans 13 residues. CDR3 DNA sequence: TGTGCCATCAGTGACCAGAAACAAGAGACCCAGTACTTC. This encodes CAISDQKQETQYF.

The genes are TRBV9 and TRBJ2-5; TRBD2 matches at 9 bases. J gave up 11 bases and V 3 bases, and 14 bases lay outside the gene matches. The length of the CDR3 is 15 residues. Germline CDR1 and CDR2: SGDLS and YYNGEE. As DNA, the CDR3 is TGTGCCAGCAGCGCTGTAGCGGGGGATTTTAGTGAGCAGTACTTC. Protein product: CASSAVAGDFSEQYF.

The rearrangement uses TRBV6-6 and TRBJ2-1; 7 nucleotides agree with TRBD2. Per germline, CDR1 MNHNY and CDR2 SVGAGI (reference sequence). The trim removed 5 bases at V and 9 bases at J, leaving 4 bases unmatched. The CDR3 totals 12 residues. The CDR3 DNA follows: TGTGCCAGCAGTGTGTCTAGCGGTGAGCAGTTCTTC. It translates to CASSVSSGEQFF.

V is TRBV10-3 and J is TRBJ2-3; D possibly corresponds to TRBD2 (5 bases). This CDR3 contains 15 residues. Trimming took 3 bases from V and 0 from J, leaving 10 bases between them. The V gene's germline CDR1 is ENHRY and CDR2 SYGVKD. CDR3 sequence reads: CAISDLGISTDTQYF. CDR3 bases: TGTGCCATCAGTGACCTCGGGATTAGCACAGATACGCAGTATTTT.

J is TRBJ2-3 and V is TRBV11-2, with 12 bases matching TRBD2. Germline loops: CDR1 SGHAT, CDR2 FQNNGV. J gave up 5 bases and V 4 bases, and 10 bases lay outside the gene matches. The CDR3 is 17 amino acids. CDR3 in amino acids: CASSSRPPTSGRDTQYF. For the CDR3, the DNA is TGTGCCAGCAGCTCCCGTCCCCCGACTAGCGGGAGAGATACGCAGTATTTT. The full variable domain, rest sourced from reference TRBV11-2 and TRBJ2-3, is EAGVAQSPRYKIIEKRQSVAFWCNPISGHATLYWYQQILGQGPKLLIQFQNNGVVDDSQLPKDRFSAERLKGVDSTLKIQPAKLEDSAVYLCASSSRPPTSGRDTQYFGPGTRLTVL.

DNA of the CDR3: TGTGCCAGCAGCTTAATGGGGACTAACAATGAGCAGTTCTTC. Amino acids: CASSLMGTNNEQFF. The V call is TRBV7-2, the J call TRBJ2-1, with TRBD2 matching 7 bases. The V gene end was trimmed by 2 bases and the J gene end by 5 bases; junction bases not matched to a gene: 3. The CDR3 runs 14 residues. The V gene's germline CDR1 is SGHTA and CDR2 FQGNSA.

The chain uses TRBV19 and TRBJ1-6, with D uncertain. Germline loops: CDR1 LNHDA, CDR2 SQIVND (reference sequence). The CDR3 runs 14 residues. Trimming shortened V by 4 bases and J by 7 bases, and 11 bases separated the two germline ends. The CDR3 DNA is TGTGCCAGTAGTAAGGACTGGAAAAATTCACCCCTCCACTTT. Its translation: CASSKDWKNSPLHF.

A single count supports this clonotype. This rearrangement joins TRBV11-2 to TRBJ2-7; 8 bases match TRBD1. Unmatched junction bases numbered 12, after V lost 5 bases and J lost 3 bases. The CDR3 runs to 16 residues. CDR1 is SGHAT and CDR2 is FQNNGV in the germline V gene. The CDR3 region is CASSHPETGANYEQYF. The CDR3 coding sequence is TGTGCCAGCAGCCACCCAGAGACAGGGGCAAACTACGAGCAGTACTTC.

This clonotype was recorded a few times. The rearrangement joins TRBV2 to TRBJ1-5; D ambiguous. Trimming left V 4 bases short and J 3 bases short, with 7 bases between. Germline V lookup: CDR1 SNHLY, CDR2 FYNNEI. The CDR3 totals 13 residues. CDR3 in amino acids: CASSGTLNQPQHF. The CDR3 DNA sequence: TGTGCCAGCAGTGGGACCCTCAATCAGCCCCAGCATTTT.

This clonotype appeared a few times. The rearrangement uses TRBV20-1 and TRBJ2-3; D is uncertain. The V gene lost 1 base and the J gene lost 2 bases, with 4 bases spanning the gap. The CDR3 sequence is 12 residues long. CDR1 DFQATT and CDR2 SNEGSKA come from the germline V gene (reference sequence). The CDR3 coding sequence is TGCAGTGCTAGAGGGCACACAGATACGCAGTATTTT. It specifies CSARGHTDTQYF.

This sequence joins TRBV2 and TRBJ2-3; 12 nucleotides align to TRBD2. The CDR3 is made up of 16 amino acids. Germline lookup yields CDR1 SNHLY and CDR2 FYNNEI. Unmatched junction bases numbered 10, after V lost 7 bases and J lost 5 bases. CDR3 in amino acids: CASKTGLAGGVDTQYF. For the CDR3, the DNA is TGTGCCAGCAAGACTGGGCTAGCGGGGGGGGTAGATACGCAGTATTTT.

Concerning this clonotype: One end of the junction is discordant with germline, which a read error may explain. The chain couples TRBV7-2 to TRBJ2-1, with 7 nucleotides matching TRBD2. The CDR3 covers 14 residues. Germline V lookup: CDR1 SGHTA, CDR2 FQGNSA. The CDR3 here is CASCLGGDLNEQFF. CDR3 coding DNA: TGTGCCAGCTGCTTGGGGGGGGACCTCAATGAGCAGTTCTTC.